What follows describes a single T cell receptor beta chain. The sample is drawn from a study of shared clonotypes between healthy human individuals. Sequencing used immunoSEQ multiplex PCR; TCRdb keeps in-frame clones, though not all of them. The profile shows some 2 million clones, 90% to 95% of them singletons. CDR1 SGHDT and CDR2 YYEEEE come from the germline V gene. This CDR3 is 14 amino acids long. Trimming removed 2 bases from V and 8 bases from J, with 13 bases in between. The TCR sequence derives from a man aged 18 to 30 in good health. The chain uses TRBV5-6 and TRBJ1-4; possibly TRBD1 for D (6 bases). The sequenced sample was naive CD4+ T cells sorted from blood. Subset reported: CD45RA+ positively selected. The CDR3 DNA reads TGTGCCAGCAGCTTTATAGGGGGTGGCGAAAAACTGTTTTTT. Translated: CASSFIGGGEKLFF.